At least ten counts were recorded for the clone carrying this T cell receptor beta chain. Its target is unknown. The total RNA that was extracted per sample amounted to at least 6 micrograms. These data come from a study of blood T cells in healthy people across ages. Study-level information: Through template switching, about one barcoded beta molecule was captured per two T cells, as measured in model experiments.

A second PCR of about 7 to 12 cycles used a sample-barcoded 5' primer and a J-beta primer mix. Each single sample gave us at least 2.5 million CDR3-containing paired-end reads. TCRdb re-called the 5' RACE reads with MiXCR, one entry per CDR3 protein. Altogether hundreds of thousands of distinct CDR3 sequences are present, roughly 32% being singletons, with the ten largest covering approximately 15%. Broader study findings: Among T cells, TCR beta diversity per million cells dropped roughly linearly as age rose.

CDR3 length equals 15 residues. The germline V gene has CDR1 MNHEY and CDR2 SMNVEV (reference sequence). Trimming took off 9 bases at V and 4 bases at J, with 22 bases between the two ends. Sample: blood. The TCR sequence derives from a woman of 80 years or more in good health. The chain has TRBV27 and TRBJ2-7, with a possible D match to TRBD2 (6 bases). The CDR3 nucleotides are TGTGCCAGTCCTCAGGGAAAGGGAGGTTTTTACGAGCAGTACTTC. This sequence encodes CASPQGKGGFYEQYF.